One sample yielded the 31 T cell receptor beta chains listed below, sequenced in a study of blood T cell repertoires in COVID-19. The protocol was immunoSEQ multiplex PCR, while the TCRdb copy is restricted to in-frame clones and leaves out a portion. Among approximately 190,000 clones listed, around four fifths were seen once. The sequencing sample was made of peripheral blood. The source of these receptors is a human donor in a cohort sampled during active COVID-19.

The chain employs TRBV5-1 and TRBJ2-7; 8 bases are a match to TRBD1. From germline, CDR1 is SGHRS and CDR2 YFSETQ. The CDR3 covers 14 residues. Trimming cost V 2 bases and J 4 bases; bases outside gene matches: 5. The CDR3 loop reads CASSFGDRPYEQYF. Written as DNA, the CDR3 is TGCGCCAGCAGCTTTGGGGACAGGCCTTACGAGCAGTACTTC.

V and J are TRBV10-3 and TRBJ1-5; 7 bases are shared with TRBD1. Per germline, CDR1 ENHRY and CDR2 SYGVKD. V dropped 4 bases and J dropped 0; count of bases not matched to a gene: 3. The CDR3 sequence is 15 residues long. The DNA of the CDR3 is TGTGCCATCAGTGGGGACAGATATAGCAATCAGCCCCAGCATTTT. Protein sequence: CAISGDRYSNQPQHF.

This clone turned up a few times. The chain employs TRBV27 and TRBJ2-2; perhaps TRBD2 as D (6 bases). This CDR3 has 15 residues. The germline V gene has CDR1 MNHEY and CDR2 SMNVEV (reference sequence). Between the trimmed V and J ends, which lost 5 bases and 1 base, there was a span of 11 bases. In nucleotides, the CDR3 is TGTGCCAGCAGTATTGGGACTGTGAACACCGGGGAGCTGTTTTTT. This codes for CASSIGTVNTGELFF.

The V gene is TRBV27, the J gene TRBJ2-5, with D perhaps matching TRBD2 (6 bases). This CDR3 region has 15 residues. Germline V gene data show CDR1 as MNHEY and CDR2 as SMNVEV (reference sequence). The germline V and J ends were trimmed by 5 bases and 2 bases, with 15 bases remaining between them. DNA of the CDR3: TGTGCCAGCAGTCCTTCGTCGGGGGTACAAGAGACCCAGTACTTC. Translation: CASSPSSGVQETQYF.

V and J are TRBV6-1 and TRBJ1-1, with 9 bases matching TRBD1. Trimming at V came to 2 bases and at J to 3 bases, leaving 4 bases not matched to a gene. The CDR3 loop spans 15 amino acids. Germline CDR1 MNHNS, CDR2 SASEGT. The CDR3 sequence is CASSETGTGYTEAFF. CDR3 sequence (DNA): TGTGCCAGCAGTGAAACCGGGACAGGGTACACTGAAGCTTTCTTT.

The chain is built from TRBV29-1 and TRBJ1-4, with D hard to call. V was trimmed by 4 bases and J by 0 bases, leaving 6 bases between them. In germline, CDR1 is SQVTM, CDR2 ANQGSEA. The CDR3 totals 13 residues. The CDR3 spells CSVGRSTNEKLFF. CDR3 in DNA: TGCAGCGTTGGCAGATCAACTAATGAAAAACTGTTTTTT.

CDR3 residues: CASSQDLRGNTEAFF. The CDR3 nucleotides read TGTGCCAGCAGCCAAGATCTGCGGGGGAACACTGAAGCTTTCTTT. The chain carries TRBV4-2 and TRBJ1-1; D not resolved. V was cut by 0 bases and J by 1 base, with 9 bases left in between. Germline-derived CDR1 and CDR2 are LGHNA and YNFKEQ. The length of the CDR3 is 15 residues.

The V and J genes are TRBV15 and TRBJ2-3; D might be TRBD1 (6 bases). This CDR3 is 15 amino acids long. CDR1 is LNHNV and CDR2 is YYDKDF in the germline V gene (reference sequence). Deletions cut 3 bases from V and 1 base from J, with 11 bases between. In DNA form, the CDR3 reads TGTGCCACCAGCAGCAACAGGGCCCGCACAGATACGCAGTATTTT. This codes for CATSSNRARTDTQYF.

The chain carries TRBV5-1 and TRBJ2-2; TRBD1 might be the D (6 bases). Germline lookup yields CDR1 SGHRS and CDR2 YFSETQ. V was pared by 4 bases and J by 8 bases, with 15 bases between. The CDR3 consists of 14 residues. The CDR3: CASSRTGIGGELFF. In nucleotides, the CDR3 is TGCGCCAGCAGCAGAACAGGGATAGGAGGGGAGCTGTTTTTT.

The rearrangement links TRBV27 to TRBJ2-7; 8 bases are a match to TRBD1. Germline trimming cut 2 bases from V and 7 bases from J; bases unmatched to any gene: 1. CDR1 is MNHEY and CDR2 is SMNVEV in the germline V gene (reference sequence). The length of the CDR3 is 12 residues. The CDR3 DNA sequence: TGTGCCAGCAGTTTAACAGGGGGAGAGCAGTACTTC. Residues: CASSLTGGEQYF.

The table lists this clone with a count of one. The rearrangement links TRBV5-6 to TRBJ1-3; no clear D. In germline, CDR1 is SGHDT, CDR2 YYEEEE. This CDR3 comprises 14 residues. V lost 2 bases, J lost 4 bases, and 10 bases lay in between. CDR3 nucleotide sequence: TGTGCCAGCAGCTTAGAGCTTTCCGGAAACACCATATATTTT. Protein product: CASSLELSGNTIYF. Filled out from reference TRBV5-6 and TRBJ1-3, the complete variable domain reads DAGVTQSPTHLIKTRGQQVTLRCSPKSGHDTVSWYQQALGQGPQFIFQYYEEEERQRGNFPDRFSGHQFPNYSSELNVNALLLGDSALYLCASSLELSGNTIYFGEGSWLTVV.

This chain links TRBV5-6 with TRBJ2-7; TRBD1 might be the D (6 bases). The CDR3 spans 14 residues. Looked up from germline, CDR1 is SGHDT and CDR2 is YYEEEE. V lost 4 bases to trimming and J lost 3 bases, with 14 bases between them. The CDR3 DNA is TGTGCCAGCAGCGGAACGGACAGTTTCTACGAGCAGTACGTC. As protein: CASSGTDSFYEQYV.

This chain connects TRBV2 to TRBJ2-1; 7 nucleotides agree with TRBD1. CDR3 length equals 14 residues. The trim removed 7 bases at V and 3 bases at J, leaving 6 bases unmatched. Germline V CDR1 and CDR2: SNHLY, FYNNEI. CDR3 protein: CASNPTGYYNEQFF. The CDR3 DNA sequence: TGTGCCAGCAACCCGACAGGGTACTACAATGAGCAGTTCTTC.

The chain has TRBV19 and TRBJ2-5, with 9 bases that match TRBD2. This CDR3 region has 18 residues. The germline V gene encodes CDR1 LNHDA and CDR2 SQIVND (reference sequence). J gave up 1 base and V 4 bases, and 13 bases lay outside the gene matches. The CDR3 DNA reads TGTGCCAGTAGTACCAGGCTAGCGGGGACACTCTTCCAAGAGACCCAGTACTTC. It is translated as CASSTRLAGTLFQETQYF.

The J gene is TRBJ1-2, the V gene TRBV18; the match to TRBD1 covers 7 bases. Germline CDR1 is KGHSH and CDR2 is LQKENI. V shed 4 bases, J shed 3 bases, and the junction held 8 bases outside the gene matches. The CDR3 runs 15 residues. The CDR3 nucleotides read TGTGCCAGCTCACGAAGGACAGGAGTAGACTATGGCTACACCTTC. This codes for CASSRRTGVDYGYTF.

The CDR3 protein is CASSPQESGNTIYF. In DNA form, the CDR3 reads TGTGCCAGCTCACCCCAGGAATCCGGAAACACCATATATTTT. The chain has TRBV18 and TRBJ1-3; D is unresolved. The CDR3 loop spans 14 amino acids. Trimming pared 3 bases from V and 4 bases from J, leaving 10 bases between. Germline CDR1 reads KGHSH; CDR2 reads LQKENI.

The CDR3 loop reads CASSFTAYTGELFF. The CDR3, as DNA: TGTGCCAGCAGCTTTACAGCTTACACCGGGGAGCTGTTTTTT. The chain carries TRBV3-1 (or the pseudogene TRBV3-2) and TRBJ2-2; D unclear. Trimming removed 5 bases at V and 3 bases at J, with 10 bases between. Germline V gene lookup returns CDR1 LGHDT and CDR2 YNNKEL (reference sequence). This CDR3 comprises 14 residues.

The V gene is TRBV2, the J gene TRBJ1-2; perhaps TRBD1 as D (5 bases). Looked up from germline, CDR1 is SNHLY and CDR2 is FYNNEI. This CDR3 is built from 12 residues. Trimming removed 7 bases from V and 4 bases from J, with 10 bases in between. The chain's CDR3 is CASTRTSYGYTF. CDR3 sequence (DNA): TGTGCCAGCACAAGGACATCCTATGGCTACACCTTC.

The chain combines TRBV30 with TRBJ1-5; D gene ambiguous. Germline-derived CDR1 and CDR2 are GTSNPN and SVGIG (reference sequence). The length of the CDR3 is 13 residues. V lost 2 bases to trimming and J lost 3 bases, with 8 bases between them. CDR3 sequence (DNA): TGTGCCTGGAGTAGCCGGGACAATCAGCCCCAGCATTTT. This codes for CAWSSRDNQPQHF.

The J gene is TRBJ1-2, the V gene TRBV2, with D hard to call. The V and J ends lost 6 bases and 4 bases respectively, with 9 bases between them. Per the germline V gene, CDR1 is SNHLY and CDR2 is FYNNEI. The CDR3 has 12 residues. The CDR3 reads CASRRAVYGYTF. CDR3 nucleotides: TGTGCCAGCAGGAGGGCAGTCTATGGCTACACCTTC.

The CDR3 sequence: CASSPQGVDTEAFF. The CDR3 DNA sequence: TGTGCCAGCTCACCTCAGGGGGTAGACACTGAAGCTTTCTTT. The genes are TRBV18 and TRBJ1-1; 7 bases align to TRBD1. With V trimmed by 3 bases and J by 3 bases, 4 bases remained unmatched. The CDR3 has 14 residues. From germline, CDR1 is KGHSH and CDR2 LQKENI.

This chain connects TRBV6-5 to TRBJ1-2, with 9 positions matching TRBD1. Germline V gene lookup returns CDR1 MNHEY and CDR2 SVGAGI. V dropped 4 bases and J dropped 5; count of bases not matched to a gene: 8. The CDR3 has 15 residues. The CDR3 DNA reads as TGTGCCAGCAGTTCCAACCCCGGGACAGGGTATGGCTACACCTTC. Protein sequence: CASSSNPGTGYGYTF.

This clone has just one count. The V gene is TRBV14, the J gene TRBJ1-2, with D maybe TRBD1 (5 bases). Germline V CDR1 and CDR2: SGHDN, FVKESK. CDR3 length: 14 amino acids. V lost 1 base and J lost 8, with 14 bases in between. CDR3 nucleotides: TGTGCCAGCAGCCAAGTCGGCGGGGCTAGCGGCTACACCTTC. The encoded protein is CASSQVGGASGYTF.

This rearrangement joins TRBV2 to TRBJ2-7; D possibly corresponds to TRBD2 (6 bases). The CDR3 is 16 amino acids. Trimming removed 7 bases at V and 5 bases at J, with 24 bases between. Germline V gene sequence: CDR1 SNHLY, CDR2 FYNNEI. The chain's CDR3 is CASTLNPGLSRNEQYF. CDR3 nucleotide sequence: TGTGCCAGCACCCTGAATCCGGGACTCTCAAGGAACGAGCAGTACTTC.

The rearrangement uses TRBV29-1 and TRBJ2-1; TRBD1 might be the D (6 bases). Per the germline V gene, CDR1 is SQVTM and CDR2 is ANQGSEA. Deletions cut 6 bases from V and 8 bases from J, with 17 bases between. The CDR3 sequence is 13 residues long. In nucleotides, the CDR3 is TGCAGCGTGTACCTCTTACAGGGCCATGAGCAGTTCTTC. Translated, it gives CSVYLLQGHEQFF.

V gene TRBV5-1 combines with J gene TRBJ2-7; the D gene is possibly TRBD1 (5 bases). The CDR3 is 15 amino acids. The germline V and J ends were trimmed by 2 bases and 3 bases, with 15 bases remaining between them. Germline lookup yields CDR1 SGHRS and CDR2 YFSETQ. DNA of the CDR3: TGCGCCAGCAGCTTTGGCTCGTGGGGCAACTACGAGCAGTACTTC. It codes for CASSFGSWGNYEQYF.

V is TRBV6-5 and J is TRBJ1-5; D ambiguous. Germline V lookup: CDR1 MNHEY, CDR2 SVGAGI. Deletions cut 5 bases from V and 0 bases from J, with 11 bases between. The CDR3 consists of 15 residues. The CDR3 reads CASSKVGSSNQPQHF. The CDR3 DNA sequence: TGTGCCAGCAGTAAGGTAGGGAGTAGCAATCAGCCCCAGCATTTT.

V and J are TRBV5-1 and TRBJ1-2; 9 nucleotides align to TRBD1. This CDR3 is 13 amino acids long. Trimming removed 4 bases from V and 4 bases from J; junction bases left unmatched: 2. Germline V gene data show CDR1 as SGHRS and CDR2 as YFSETQ. CDR3 bases: TGCGCCAGCAGCCCGGACAGGGGCTATGGCTACACCTTC. This encodes CASSPDRGYGYTF.

This chain joins TRBV28 and TRBJ2-3, with TRBD2 matching over 13 bases. After removal of 6 bases from V and 1 base from J, the junction contained 7 bases not matched to a gene. The CDR3 totals 17 residues. Germline CDR1 reads MDHEN; CDR2 reads SYDVKM. The CDR3 region is CASRGTSGIGGTDTQYF. CDR3 nucleotide sequence: TGTGCCAGCAGAGGGACTAGCGGGATTGGGGGCACAGATACGCAGTATTTT.

This sequence joins TRBV27 and TRBJ2-7; D remains ambiguous. There are 14 residues in the CDR3. The germline V and J ends were trimmed by 2 bases and 0 bases, with 8 bases remaining between them. From germline, CDR1 is MNHEY and CDR2 SMNVEV (reference sequence). The CDR3: CASSLNSYSYEQYF. DNA of the CDR3: TGTGCCAGCAGTTTAAACTCTTACTCCTACGAGCAGTACTTC.

The V gene is TRBV3-1 (or the pseudogene TRBV3-2), the J gene TRBJ1-2; perhaps TRBD1 as D (5 bases). This CDR3 has 15 amino acids. The germline V gene encodes CDR1 LGHDT and CDR2 YNNKEL (reference sequence). Trimming removed 1 base from V and 1 base from J, with 10 bases in between. In nucleotides, the CDR3 is TGTGCCAGCAGCCAAGCACCGGGACTTAACTATGGCTACACCTTC. Its protein product is CASSQAPGLNYGYTF.